The present TCR beta chain was sequenced within a study of tumor-infiltrating lymphocytes in primary liver carcinoma. Points from the study as a whole: Tumors had a top-250-clone fraction that was significantly higher than blood (p = 0.039).

This clonotype was recorded a few times. Its target is not known. An end of the junction does not agree with germline; a read error may underlie this. Starting from 500 ng of total RNA, TCR beta cDNA was produced with a primer in the constant region. Construction of TCR beta libraries relied on three successive nested multiplex PCR rounds employing slightly modified ARM-PCR. MiXCR, applied by TCRdb to the multiplex PCR reads, yields one record per CDR3 protein. Of roughly 100,000 distinct CDR3 sequences in the sample, approximately 70% are singletons; the top ten hold approximately 12%. From unsorted bulk tissue weighing roughly 17-32 mg, DNA and RNA were co-extracted. The sample consisted of liver tumor tissue from sampling region 2. Described subset: tumor region T2, inferior pole. This receptor was obtained from a woman aged 60-70 years with primary liver carcinoma and hepatitis B virus infection.

The CDR3 bases are TGTGCTAGCAGCTTAGGGTCAGGGTTTGGCTACACCTTC. Residues: CASSLGSGFGYTF. V usage is TRBV11-2 and J usage is TRBJ1-2; maybe TRBD1 (5 bases). Germline V gene data show CDR1 as SGHAT and CDR2 as FQNNGV. The CDR3 sequence is 13 residues long.